The sample holds many counts of the clone carrying this T cell receptor (beta chain). Germline CDR1 LGHDT, CDR2 YNNKEL (reference sequence). The length of the CDR3 is 14 residues. V shed 0 bases and J 7 bases; nucleotides not matched to a gene: 4. The source of the sample is a study of T cells in Graves' hyperthyroidism and ophthalmopathy. Criteria for exclusion of patients were uncontrolled infection, other autoimmune disease, pregnancy or lactation. TCR beta CDR3 sequences were amplified from RNA transcripts. HTBI primers were employed in a first-round RT-PCR of the TCR CDR3. TCRdb recomputed calls from the multiplex PCR reads with MiXCR, one row per CDR3 protein. The profile shows about 610,000 distinct CDR3 sequences, 35% to 55% of them singletons.

The gene calls are TRBV3-1 and TRBJ1-1; the match to TRBD1 covers 8 bases. Sequencing used peripheral blood or thyroid tissue (not recorded which). This clonotype was obtained from a woman aged 18-29 years with Graves' hyperthyroidism. In nucleotides, the CDR3 is TGTGCCAGCAGCCAAGACTCAGGGGGCAATGAAGCTTTCTTT. Its protein is CASSQDSGGNEAFF.